This T cell receptor (beta chain) was obtained from a study of T cells in Graves' hyperthyroidism and ophthalmopathy. TCR beta CDR3 regions were amplified from RNA transcripts. TCR CDR3 underwent first-round RT-PCR with the HTBI primer set. TCRdb independently ran MiXCR on the multiplex PCR reads; one entry per CDR3 protein. The top ten hold 7.1% of the sample, which has 600,000 or so distinct CDR3 sequences, more than 13% seen once. Unmatched junction bases numbered 12, after V lost 6 bases and J lost 5 bases. The CDR3 sequence is 15 residues long. This clonotype was seen at least ten times. The TCR originated in a woman aged 18-29 years with Graves' ophthalmopathy. V gene TRBV12-3 or TRBV12-4 combines with J gene TRBJ2-5, with 7 bases matching TRBD2. The sequenced sample consisted of blood. Here the CDR3 DNA reads TGTGCCAGCAGGGGGGGGACCGCCGTTGGGGAGACCCAGTACTTC. This encodes CASRGGTAVGETQYF.